This T cell receptor beta chain was captured in a study of regulatory T cells in long-lasting Graves disease. Study findings and constraints: Whereas 900 to 1,000 public clonotypes were shared by new patients, persistent patients shared more, at a few thousand.

This clonotype was seen ten or more times. What it binds is not known. Through Arm-PCR of CDR3 regions and iRepertoire HTBI primers, TCR beta libraries were built. TCRdb independently ran MiXCR on the multiplex PCR reads; one entry per CDR3 protein. The table shows approximately 470,000 distinct CDR3 sequences, with 15% to 20% occurring only once. This CDR3 comprises 15 residues. The germline CDR1 and CDR2 sequences are DFQATT and SNEGSKA (reference sequence). V was trimmed by 4 bases and J by 1 base, leaving 14 bases between them. Documented time point: newly diagnosed GD, antithyroid drugs for less than 3 months. The TCR library used RNA extracted from PBMCs. It was American Thyroid Association guidelines that determined Graves' disease diagnosis. These same data were also listed under a study on T cells in Graves' hyperthyroidism and ophthalmopathy. That work adds: Orbital computed tomography and thyroid ultrasound, together with serum TRAb and thyroxine and clinical symptoms, were used for diagnoses.

The V gene is TRBV20-1, the J gene TRBJ1-5, with D possibly TRBD1 on 5 matching bases. The TCR was taken from a man aged 40-49 years with Graves disease. The sequencing here drew on peripheral blood mononuclear cells (PBMCs), taken at new diagnosis, from a patient treated with antithyroid drugs. The CDR3 coding sequence is TGCAGTGCTACTTCACCCGGGGGGAGCAATCAGCCCCAGCATTTT. Translating it yields CSATSPGGSNQPQHF.